This T cell receptor beta chain is drawn from a study of cytomegalovirus exposure and HLA in healthy donors. Comment on this clone: The target antigen is unknown.

The PCR ran on 60 Vbeta and 13 Jbeta primers. The assay was immunoSEQ multiplex PCR, and TCRdb's table has in-frame clones only and misses some. The sample comprises fewer than 150,000 clones, around 80% of which are singletons, and 0.24% rests with the top ten. Broader study findings: It was around 160 TCR beta chains that were listed as cytomegalovirus-associated.

Likely unrecorded immune exposures existed in these nominally healthy donors. V was clipped by 9 bases and J by 2 bases, with 11 bases between them. This CDR3 region has 13 residues. The V gene's germline CDR1 is LNHDA and CDR2 SQIVND (reference sequence). The sequence came from a man between 45 and 60 years old in good health and CMV-seronegative. The chain uses TRBV19 and TRBJ1-3, with D possibly being TRBD1 (5 bases). The sequenced sample consisted of PBMCs. This CDR3 is CASESGAGNTIYF. CDR3 nucleotides: TGTGCCAGCGAATCGGGGGCTGGAAACACCATATATTTT.